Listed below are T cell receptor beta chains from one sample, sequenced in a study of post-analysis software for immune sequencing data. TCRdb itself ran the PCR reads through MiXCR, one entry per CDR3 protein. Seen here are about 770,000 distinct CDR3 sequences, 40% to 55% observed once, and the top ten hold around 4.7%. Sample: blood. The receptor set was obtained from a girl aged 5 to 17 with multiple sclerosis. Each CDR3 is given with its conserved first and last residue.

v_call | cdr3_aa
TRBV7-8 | CASSPRPGLPANNEQFF
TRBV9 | CASSVAGTEYPTGELFF
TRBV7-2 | CASSLGPLVNYEQYF
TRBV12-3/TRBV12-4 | CASSQRTSGSIDTQYF
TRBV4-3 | CASSQRQGFPEQYF
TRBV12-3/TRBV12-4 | CASSLGLGKHF
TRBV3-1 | CASSHRLAGPFQETQYF
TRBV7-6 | CASSLALSRLSDEQFF
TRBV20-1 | CSAREETSKERFF
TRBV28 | CASSLPDGIVGTSTDTQYF
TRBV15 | CATSREGPQETQYF
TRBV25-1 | CASTPRGGDVAKNIQYF
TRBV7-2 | CASSLRLAGNYEQYF